These 24 T cell receptor beta chains were sequenced from one sample in a study of regulatory T cells in long-lasting Graves disease. The TCR beta library used iRepertoire HTBI primers with Arm-PCR amplification of CDR3. TCRdb called the multiplex PCR reads again in MiXCR, with one record for every CDR3 protein. The data hold about 540,000 distinct CDR3 sequences, with roughly 14% observed a single time. Time point described: newly diagnosed GD, antithyroid drugs for less than 3 months. The TCR library was prepared using RNA isolated from PBMCs. The same data also went into a second study, on T cells in Graves' hyperthyroidism and ophthalmopathy.

The source was peripheral blood mononuclear cells (PBMCs), collected at new diagnosis, from a patient treated with antithyroid drugs. The origin of the receptors is a man aged 25 to 45 with Graves disease.

This clonotype was seen many times. V is TRBV12-3 or TRBV12-4 and J is TRBJ1-1, with D unresolved. This CDR3 region has 14 residues. Deletions cut 7 bases from V and 10 bases from J, with 22 bases between. The CDR3 coding sequence is TGTGCCAGCATTAATCCGGGATTCTATCCCGGAGCTTTCTTT. It translates to CASINPGFYPGAFF.

DNA for the CDR3: TGCAGCGTTGAACAGGAGTATGGCTACACCTTC. It encodes CSVEQEYGYTF. The genes are TRBV29-1 and TRBJ1-2; D not resolved. The V end lost 2 bases, the J end lost 5 bases, and 6 bases lay between the germline ends. CDR1 is SQVTM and CDR2 is ANQGSEA in the germline V gene. The CDR3 length is 11 residues.

This clonotype was found many times. The chain joins TRBV29-1 to TRBJ2-1; D might be TRBD1 (6 bases). CDR3 length equals 11 residues. The germline gives CDR1 SQVTM, CDR2 ANQGSEA. Between the trimmed V and J ends, which lost 6 bases and 7 bases, there was a span of 10 bases. The DNA of the CDR3 is TGCAGCGTCGCCCAGGGGAATGAGCAGTTCTTC. It translates to CSVAQGNEQFF.

This clonotype was detected a few times. This rearrangement joins TRBV5-1 to TRBJ1-2; no clear D gene. CDR1 and CDR2 from the germline V gene are SGHRS and YFSETQ. This CDR3 is 15 amino acids long. Trimming left V 2 bases short and J 5 bases short, with 16 bases between. In DNA, the CDR3 is TGCGCCAGCAGCTTTATGGAACACGAGACTTATGGCTACACCTTC. Translated, it gives CASSFMEHETYGYTF. The whole variable domain, filled in from reference TRBV5-1 and TRBJ1-2, reads KAGVTQTPRYLIKTRGQQVTLSCSPISGHRSVSWYQQTPGQGLQFLFEYFSETQRNKGNFPGRFSGRQFSNSRSEMNVSTLELGDSALYLCASSFMEHETYGYTFGSGTRLTVV.

This clonotype occurred many times. The chain carries TRBV5-1 and TRBJ2-5, with TRBD2 matching over 7 bases. Germline CDR1 and CDR2: SGHRS and YFSETQ. V lost 4 bases to trimming and J lost 4 bases; unmatched junction nucleotides: 13. The CDR3 runs to 16 residues. For the CDR3, the DNA is TGCGCCAGCAGCCCGGGGGAGGGGAACCAGCCAGAGACCCAGTACTTC. As protein: CASSPGEGNQPETQYF.

This clonotype was seen many times. The rearrangement joins TRBV28 to TRBJ2-7; tentative D call: TRBD1 (6 bases). The germline V and J ends were trimmed by 3 bases and 5 bases, with 14 bases remaining between them. CDR1 is MDHEN, CDR2 SYDVKM, per germline. The CDR3 contains 14 residues. For the CDR3, the DNA is TGTGCCAGCAGTTTCCCACAGGGTAGCGACGAGCAGTACTTC. Translation: CASSFPQGSDEQYF.

This clonotype was recorded many times. The rearrangement links TRBV28 to TRBJ2-3; 12 bases are shared with TRBD2. The CDR3 is 17 residues long. The V gene's germline CDR1 is MDHEN and CDR2 SYDVKM. V dropped 5 bases and J dropped 5; count of bases not matched to a gene: 11. CDR3 bases: TGTGCCAGCAGTATAGTACCTAGCGGGGGGGGAATAGATACGCAGTATTTT. Its protein is CASSIVPSGGGIDTQYF.

This clonotype has at least ten counts. V usage is TRBV28 and J usage is TRBJ1-2; 8 bases map to TRBD1. Trimming at V came to 5 bases and at J to 8 bases, leaving 19 bases not matched to a gene. The CDR3 extends over 17 amino acids. Germline CDR1 MDHEN, CDR2 SYDVKM. The CDR3 region is CASSKTFGQGGDWGYTF. In DNA, the CDR3 is TGTGCCAGCAGTAAAACCTTCGGACAGGGAGGAGATTGGGGCTACACCTTC.

Comments on this clonotype: This is likely an artifact of a read error, given a far larger clone one base away. V and J are TRBV30 and TRBJ2-1; D gene ambiguous. V was cut by 0 bases and J by 10 bases, with 7 bases left in between. This CDR3 has 11 amino acids. The germline V gene has CDR1 GTSNPN and CDR2 SVGIG (reference sequence). CDR3 protein: CAWSVAYEQFF. In nucleotides, the CDR3 is TGTGCCTGGAGTGTAGCCTACGAGCAGTTCTTC.

The V gene is TRBV5-1, the J gene TRBJ2-7, with 9 bases lining up with TRBD1. V shed 0 bases, J shed 3 bases, and the junction held 4 bases outside the gene matches. CDR1 SGHRS and CDR2 YFSETQ come from the germline V gene. This CDR3 comprises 15 residues. Written as DNA, the CDR3 is TGCGCCAGCAGCTTGGAACAGGGGGCGCACTACGAGCAGTACTTC. Encoded protein: CASSLEQGAHYEQYF.

This clonotype was picked up many times. The genes are TRBV7-2 and TRBJ2-2; D remains ambiguous. V dropped 0 bases and J dropped 5 bases, with 7 bases sitting between them. Germline V CDR1 and CDR2: SGHTA, FQGNSA. There are 14 residues in the CDR3. CDR3: CASSLAQRTGELFF. The DNA for the CDR3 is TGTGCCAGCAGCTTAGCGCAGAGGACCGGGGAGCTGTTTTTT. Supplemented by reference TRBV7-2 and TRBJ2-2, the full variable domain reads GAGVSQSPSNKVTEKGKDVELRCDPISGHTALYWYRQSLGQGLEFLIYFQGNSAPDKSGLPSDRFSAERTGGSVSTLTIQRTQQEDSAVYLCASSLAQRTGELFFGEGSRLTVL.

The sample holds many counts of this clonotype. The chain's CDR3 is CASSYSGGSSDTQYF. CDR3 sequence (DNA): TGTGCCAGCAGTTACTCTGGCGGGTCGTCAGATACGCAGTATTTT. The chain employs TRBV6-5 and TRBJ2-3; possible D gene TRBD2, 5 bases. Trimming stripped 0 bases from V and 4 bases from J, with 11 bases between. Germline V gene sequence: CDR1 MNHEY, CDR2 SVGAGI. The CDR3 spans 15 residues.

This clonotype was counted many times. The chain recombines TRBV12-3 or TRBV12-4 with TRBJ2-7; D not certain. V lost 3 bases to trimming and J lost 3 bases, with 9 bases between them. The CDR3 has 13 residues. In nucleotides, the CDR3 is TGTGCCAGCAGTTTGTGGCGGCACTACGAGCAGTACTTC. As protein: CASSLWRHYEQYF.

There are many counts of this clonotype. The J gene is TRBJ2-5, the V gene TRBV7-8, with 8 bases aligning to TRBD2. Trimming at V came to 4 bases and at J to 5 bases, leaving 9 bases not matched to a gene. This CDR3 has 15 residues. The germline V gene has CDR1 SGHVS and CDR2 FQNEAQ. CDR3 sequence (DNA): TGTGCCAGCAGCTGGCGGGAGCGGGAGTTGGAGACCCAGTACTTC. Amino acid sequence: CASSWRERELETQYF.

This clonotype turned up a few times. This chain uses TRBV11-2 with TRBJ2-4, with a possible D match to TRBD1 (6 bases). Germline V gene sequence: CDR1 SGHAT, CDR2 FQNNGV. The V end lost 4 bases, the J end lost 0 bases, and 13 bases lay between the germline ends. CDR3 length: 16 amino acids. The CDR3 coding sequence is TGTGCCAGCAGCTGGGGACACCGGATAGCCAAAAACATTCAGTACTTC. Translation: CASSWGHRIAKNIQYF.

This clonotype appeared many times. The chain joins TRBV5-1 to TRBJ2-7; D not certain. Germline lookup yields CDR1 SGHRS and CDR2 YFSETQ. The CDR3 runs to 15 residues. The V gene lost 1 base and the J gene lost 1 base, with 12 bases spanning the gap. The CDR3 bases are TGCGCCAGCAGCTTGTTTCCGACCTTATCCTACGAGCAGTACTTC. It specifies CASSLFPTLSYEQYF. Variable domain in full (rest from reference TRBV5-1 and TRBJ2-7): KAGVTQTPRYLIKTRGQQVTLSCSPISGHRSVSWYQQTPGQGLQFLFEYFSETQRNKGNFPGRFSGRQFSNSRSEMNVSTLELGDSALYLCASSLFPTLSYEQYFGPGTRLTVT.

In its sample, this clonotype was seen a few times. The chain combines TRBV4-1 with TRBJ1-5, with D unclear. Trimming cost V 1 base and J 0 bases, with 10 bases left between them. The V gene's germline CDR1 is MGHRA and CDR2 YSYEKL. The CDR3 is 16 amino acids. Written as DNA, the CDR3 is TGCGCCAGCAGCCAAGTTTACACGGATAGCAATCAGCCCCAGCATTTT. Translating it yields CASSQVYTDSNQPQHF.

The table lists this clonotype with many counts. This chain connects TRBV9 to TRBJ1-1; D may be TRBD1 (6 bases). The CDR3 extends over 17 amino acids. CDR1 and CDR2 from the germline V gene are SGDLS and YYNGEE. The V end was cut by 0 bases, the J end by 5 bases, with 20 bases between. This CDR3 reads CASSVGGAGGTETEAFF. In DNA, the CDR3 is TGTGCCAGCAGCGTAGGGGGGGCCGGGGGTACCGAGACTGAAGCTTTCTTT.

This clonotype was seen repeatedly, ten times or more. The V gene is TRBV20-1, the J gene TRBJ2-7; TRBD2 is a possible D gene (6 bases). CDR3 length: 14 amino acids. V shed 6 bases and J shed 5 bases, with 20 bases lying between them. Germline V CDR1 and CDR2: DFQATT, SNEGSKA (reference sequence). CDR3 in amino acids: CSAVLGGDIHEQYF. The CDR3 DNA reads TGCAGTGCAGTCCTGGGGGGAGATATCCACGAGCAGTACTTC.

This clonotype was observed a few times. J is TRBJ1-1 and V is TRBV19; D is possibly TRBD1 (6 bases). This CDR3 comprises 13 residues. Between the trimmed V and J ends, which lost 5 bases and 6 bases, there was a span of 13 bases. Germline lookup yields CDR1 LNHDA and CDR2 SQIVND (reference sequence). CDR3 DNA: TGTGCCAGTAGTTCAATCCCAGGGGCTGAAGCTTTCTTT. Protein: CASSSIPGAEAFF.

This chain links TRBV7-9 with TRBJ2-3; D unresolved. V was clipped by 1 base and J by 11 bases, with 19 bases between them. CDR1 is SEHNR, CDR2 FQNEAQ, per germline (reference sequence). The CDR3 is 15 residues long. The CDR3 coding sequence is TGTGCCAGCAGCTTAGACTACGGATGGAATTTAGGGCAGTATTTT. It encodes CASSLDYGWNLGQYF.

This clonotype is a singleton in its sample. A much larger clone lies a single base off, so this may be a read error. The V gene is TRBV30, the J gene TRBJ2-1, with 10 bases matching TRBD2. Germline V gene sequence: CDR1 GTSNPN, CDR2 SVGIG (reference sequence). The CDR3 is 15 amino acids. The CDR3 DNA sequence: TGTGCCAGGAGGATAGCGGGAGGAGGCTACAATGAGCAGTTCTTC. Translating it yields CARRIAGGGYNEQFF.

CDR3 coding DNA: TGCGCCAGCAGCTTGGGACGGGGGCCCGGGGAGCTGTTTTTT. Its protein is CASSLGRGPGELFF. The chain couples TRBV5-1 to TRBJ2-2; D assignment may be TRBD1 or TRBD2 (6 bases each). The CDR3 length is 14 residues. Germline V gene lookup returns CDR1 SGHRS and CDR2 YFSETQ. Trimming shortened V by 0 bases and J by 6 bases, and 9 bases separated the two germline ends.

The chain's CDR3 is CASSSVGDEQYF. The DNA for the CDR3 is TGTGCCAGCAGTTCAGTAGGTGACGAGCAGTACTTC. The chain is built from TRBV27 and TRBJ2-5; no clear D. The end of the DNA is better explained by TRBJ2-7, so the J call may be wrong. This CDR3 contains 12 residues. Germline CDR1 and CDR2: MNHEY and SMNVEV (reference sequence).